This T cell receptor beta chain was documented in a study of identical twins. Study-wide findings and caveats: Modelling underestimated the level of out-of-frame TCR alpha sharing observed in monozygotic twins. The study reached conclusions through statistical analysis that was cross-sectional, not following the same donors.

Trimming removed 4 bases from V and 2 bases from J, with 18 bases in between. The CDR3 runs 17 residues. Germline CDR1 is MNHEY and CDR2 is SMNVEV (reference sequence). This clonotype was seen a few times. The antigen remains unidentified. TCRdb re-derived calls from the 5' RACE reads in MiXCR, one entry per CDR3 protein. The sample lists a few hundred thousand distinct CDR3 sequences; roughly 8.6% were seen once. The sample also formed part of further work on yellow fever vaccine responses in identical twins.

This clonotype was obtained from a woman in her late teens or twenties in good health. The V gene is TRBV27, the J gene TRBJ1-5; D may be TRBD1 (6 bases). The sequenced sample consisted of CD8+ T cells sorted from blood. CDR3 in amino acids: CASSSSLGGFGNQPQHF. In DNA form, the CDR3 reads TGTGCCAGCAGTTCATCATTAGGGGGGTTTGGCAATCAGCCCCAGCATTTT.